This TCR beta chain was sequenced for a study of CD4 and CD8 cells across lung adenocarcinoma regions (dated by TCRdb to 2017 to 2018). With respect to the entire study: To look at intratumor heterogeneity in the T cell receptor repertoire, the study compared tumor centers against tumor margins.

Patients with localized lung adenocarcinoma, a subtype of non-small cell lung cancer, were used as donors. Samples were obtained from the centers of localized lung adenocarcinomas. For TCR repertoire analysis, CD8+ T cells from tumor tissue were profiled apart from CD4+ T cells. Receptor libraries were prepared by PCR. Reads for this sample came from a HiSeq X Ten. TCRdb's own reprocessing of the public reads used fastp at Q25 and MiXCR and kept productive beta chains. Entries that share a CDR3 protein sequence are merged under the most common genes and DNA. The sample table records 3,500 or so distinct CDR3 sequences; 35% to 55% of these occur just once. The ten biggest clones cover approximately 49% of the sample. The CDR3 covers 13 residues, taking in both the cysteine and the phenylalanine. Here the CDR3 DNA is all that survives: 39 bases in frame from base 1. V lost 5 bases and J lost 3 bases; the stretch between them is 11 bases long. The germline V gene yields MNHEY for CDR1 and SVGEGT for CDR2.

The count of this clonotype is one. Which antigen it targets is not known. The record has no base qualities; no much larger clone is one base away. A single read constitutes weak evidence. The V and J genes are TRBV6-2 or TRBV6-3 and TRBJ2-7; TRBD1 is a possible D gene, resting on 6 matching bases. Input material: CD8+ T cells from the center of a lung tumor. In light of the paper, this sample's cell subset or site label describes: tumor center region. This TCR derives from a male donor with lung adenocarcinoma. The CD4 and CD8 labels of this study may be unreliable. The CDR3 in this case is CASSPTGFYEQYF. The nucleotides read TGTGCCAGCAGTCCCACAGGGTTCTACGAGCAGTACTTC.